This T cell receptor (beta chain) was identified during a study of CD8+CD57+ T cells in acquired aplastic anemia. Both TCR beta VDJ combination and CDR3 sequence profiling were carried out. Genomic DNA was the template for this profiling. Each CDR3 protein gets one entry after TCRdb re-called the reads with MiXCR. Altogether roughly 130,000 distinct CDR3 sequences are present, more than 40% being singletons, with the ten largest covering 2% to 3%. There are many counts of this clonotype. The antigen is unknown. Study-level points and caveats: Significant differences in CD8+ Simpson's diversity were not observed between patients and controls.

From germline, CDR1 is SNHLY and CDR2 FYNNEI. The CDR3 runs 16 residues. Trimming removed 6 bases from V and 0 bases from J, with 14 bases in between. Sequences were obtained from sorted CD4+, CD8+, or CD8+CD57+ T cells (not recorded which) from PBMCs. The clonotype was recovered from a human donor in good health, serving as a control. This chain connects TRBV2 to TRBJ2-2; D remains unclear. The CDR3 is CASSRGRRANTGELFF. Here the CDR3 DNA reads TGTGCCAGCAGCAGAGGCCGCAGAGCGAACACCGGGGAGCTGTTTTTT.